This TCR beta chain derives from a study of blood T cell repertoires in COVID-19. On the study more broadly: Samples of COVID-19 (acute and convalescent) were obtained from the United States, Italy and Spain.

This study enrolled people aged about 18 to 95 from about 26 US geographic areas. The ends were cut back, 0 bases at V and 6 bases at J, with 15 bases in the middle. The CDR3 is 15 residues long. The germline CDR1 and CDR2 sequences are SGHRS and YFSETQ. As processed by the authors: The assay estimated nucleated cells by amplifying reference gene primers. The assay was immunoSEQ multiplex PCR, and TCRdb's table has in-frame clones only and misses some. The V and J calls and clone size are taken from that table; D and trimming were inferred from the DNA. This table has 300,000 to 350,000 clones, approximately 89% appearing once.

The chain uses TRBV5-1 and TRBJ1-1; D possibly corresponds to TRBD1 (5 bases). The sequenced sample was PBMCs or T cells enriched from blood (not recorded which). This clonotype originated in a man between 25 and 39 years old who had recovered from COVID-19. The DNA for the CDR3 is TGCGCCAGCAGCTTGGTAGGGGCGGCACCCCCTGAAGCTTTCTTT. Amino acid sequence: CASSLVGAAPPEAFF.